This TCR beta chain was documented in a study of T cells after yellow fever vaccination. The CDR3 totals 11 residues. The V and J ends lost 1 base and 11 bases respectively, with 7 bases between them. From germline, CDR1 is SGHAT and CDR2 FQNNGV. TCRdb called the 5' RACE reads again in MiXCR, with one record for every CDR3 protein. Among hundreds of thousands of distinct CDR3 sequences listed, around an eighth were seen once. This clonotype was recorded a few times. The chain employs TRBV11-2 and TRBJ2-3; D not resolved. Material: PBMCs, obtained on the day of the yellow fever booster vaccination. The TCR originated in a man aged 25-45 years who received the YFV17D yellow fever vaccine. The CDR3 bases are TGTGCCAGCAGCTTAGCGACGAAGCAGTATTTT. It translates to CASSLATKQYF.